These 21 T cell receptor beta chains originate from one sample sequenced in a study of Graves' ophthalmopathy and Graves' hyperthyroidism. Amplification from RNA transcripts yielded the TCR beta CDR3 regions. In the first round, RT-PCR was carried out with HTBI primers, and a multiplex PCR formed the second round. MiXCR, applied by TCRdb to the multiplex PCR reads, yields one record per CDR3 protein. This table holds hundreds of thousands of distinct CDR3 sequences, around 40% found once. Input material: peripheral blood. All receptors come from an adult man with Graves' ophthalmopathy.

This clonotype has a count of ten or more. This chain connects TRBV7-2 to TRBJ1-2; D is undetermined. The CDR3 totals 14 residues. The germline V and J ends were trimmed by 0 bases and 8 bases, with 13 bases remaining between them. From germline, CDR1 is SGHTA and CDR2 FQGNSA. The CDR3 DNA reads TGTGCCAGCAGCTTAGCGTCCCCTGCCGAGGGCTACACCTTC. The encoded protein is CASSLASPAEGYTF.

V usage is TRBV2 and J usage is TRBJ2-3; D is unclear. The germline V gene encodes CDR1 SNHLY and CDR2 FYNNEI. CDR3 length equals 13 residues. V lost 4 bases and J lost 4, with 9 bases in between. The CDR3 coding sequence is TGTGCCAGCAGTGGTGAGGTTCCAGATACGCAGTATTTT. Encoded protein: CASSGEVPDTQYF.

The genes are TRBV20-1 and TRBJ1-2, with D unresolved. This CDR3 is built from 12 residues. Germline assignment: CDR1 DFQATT and CDR2 SNEGSKA (reference sequence). The V end lost 6 bases, the J end lost 4 bases, and 12 bases lay between the germline ends. Written as DNA, the CDR3 is TGCAGTGCCAAGATCGTCCCCTATGGCTACACCTTC. Protein: CSAKIVPYGYTF.

This sequence joins TRBV11-1 and TRBJ1-1, with D perhaps TRBD1 (6 bases). Germline V gene lookup returns CDR1 SGHAT and CDR2 FQDESV (reference sequence). V was shortened by 1 base and J by 7 bases, with 10 bases between the two germline ends. The CDR3 sequence is 13 residues long. The CDR3 nucleotides read TGTGCCAGCAGCTTAGAAGGGGGTGGTGAAGCTTTCTTT. Translation gives CASSLEGGGEAFF. Using reference TRBV11-1 and TRBJ1-1 for the parts outside the CDR3, the full variable domain is EAEVAQSPRYKITEKSQAVAFWCDPISGHATLYWYRQILGQGPELLVQFQDESVVDDSQLPKDRFSAERLKGVDSTLKIQPAELGDSAMYLCASSLEGGGEAFFGQGTRLTVV.

The chain employs TRBV19 and TRBJ2-2; a weak D match, TRBD2 (5 bases). The CDR3 spans 13 residues. The V gene lost 4 bases and the J gene lost 7 bases, with 10 bases spanning the gap. CDR1 LNHDA and CDR2 SQIVND come from the germline V gene (reference sequence). The CDR3 region is CASSSLAGGELFF. Here the CDR3 DNA reads TGTGCCAGTAGTAGTCTAGCCGGCGGGGAGCTGTTTTTT. The whole variable domain, filled in from reference TRBV19 and TRBJ2-2, reads DGGITQSPKYLFRKEGQNVTLSCEQNLNHDAMYWYRQDPGQGLRLIYYSQIVNDFQKGDIAEGYSVSREKKESFPLTVTSAQKNPTAFYLCASSSLAGGELFFGEGSRLTVL.

The table lists this clonotype with a few counts. The gene calls are TRBV2 and TRBJ2-7, with 7 bases fitting TRBD2. V trimming: 5 bases; J trimming: 3 bases; junction bases outside the gene matches: 16. CDR3 length equals 17 residues. The germline CDR1 and CDR2 sequences are SNHLY and FYNNEI. The CDR3 spells CASSPLAGGRAGYEQYF. The CDR3 coding sequence is TGTGCCAGCAGTCCTCTAGCTGGTGGGAGGGCCGGCTACGAGCAGTACTTC.

This chain uses TRBV25-1 with TRBJ1-4; the D gene is possibly TRBD1 (6 bases). The CDR3 spans 15 residues. Germline CDR1 is MGHDK and CDR2 is SYGVNS. V dropped 5 bases and J dropped 1 base, with 11 bases sitting between them. The CDR3 spells CASSSPGVTNEKLFF. The DNA for the CDR3 is TGTGCCAGCAGTTCACCAGGGGTAACTAATGAAAAACTGTTTTTT.

The rearrangement joins TRBV12-5 to TRBJ1-5; 10 nucleotides align to TRBD1. This CDR3 is 16 amino acids long. Germline V gives CDR1 LGHNT, CDR2 FRNRAP. CDR3 sequence: CASGRDRGGPNQPQHF. The DNA of the CDR3 is TGTGCCAGCGGTCGGGACAGGGGAGGCCCGAACCAGCCCCAGCATTTT. Using reference TRBV12-5 and TRBJ1-5 for the parts outside the CDR3, the full variable domain is DARVTQTPRHKVTEMGQEVTMRCQPILGHNTVFWYRQTMMQGLELLAYFRNRAPLDDSGMPKDRFSAEMPDATLATLKIQPSEPRDSAVYFCASGRDRGGPNQPQHFGDGTRLSIL.

This clonotype was observed at least ten times. V and J are TRBV2 and TRBJ2-7, with TRBD1 matching over 7 bases. Germline CDR1 SNHLY, CDR2 FYNNEI. This CDR3 is built from 15 residues. V was clipped by 6 bases and J by 0 bases; unmatched bases: 8. CDR3 in DNA: TGTGCCAGCAGAGGGGGCGGTAGTATCTCCTACGAGCAGTACTTC. The encoded protein is CASRGGGSISYEQYF.

The chain combines TRBV7-9 with TRBJ1-2; D unresolved. The germline gives CDR1 SEHNR, CDR2 FQNEAQ (reference sequence). There are 13 residues in the CDR3. The germline V and J ends were trimmed by 5 bases and 6 bases, with 13 bases remaining between them. The CDR3 reads CASSPERLDGYTF. The CDR3 bases are TGTGCCAGCAGCCCCGAAAGGTTAGATGGCTACACCTTC. The whole variable domain, filled in from reference TRBV7-9 and TRBJ1-2, reads DTGVSQNPRHKITKRGQNVTFRCDPISEHNRLYWYRQTLGQGPEFLTYFQNEAQLEKSRLLSDRFSAERPKGSFSTLEIQRTEQGDSAMYLCASSPERLDGYTFGSGTRLTVV.

Comments on this clonotype: A much bigger clone sits one base away, suggesting this may be a read error. The rearrangement uses TRBV2 and TRBJ1-4; D unclear. Germline V lookup: CDR1 SNHLY, CDR2 FYNNEI. V was pared by 2 bases and J by 5 bases, with 0 bases between. The CDR3 loop spans 11 amino acids. The CDR3 is CASSENEKLFF. The CDR3 DNA is TGTGCCAGCAGTGAAAATGAAAAACTGTTTTTT.

V gene TRBV7-2 combines with J gene TRBJ2-1; possible D gene TRBD1, 6 bases. This CDR3 has 15 residues. Trimming took off 5 bases at V and 2 bases at J, with 13 bases between the two ends. CDR1 and CDR2 from the germline V gene are SGHTA and FQGNSA. The CDR3 is CASSQEGTPYNEQFF. CDR3 bases: TGTGCCAGCAGCCAAGAGGGGACACCCTACAATGAGCAGTTCTTC.

The rearrangement joins TRBV5-1 to TRBJ2-2, with TRBD1 as a possible D gene (7 bases). CDR3 length: 15 amino acids. CDR1 SGHRS and CDR2 YFSETQ come from the germline V gene. V lost 4 bases to trimming and J lost 5 bases, with 15 bases between them. The CDR3 loop reads CASSAGQRLTGELFF. The CDR3 nucleotides read TGCGCCAGCAGCGCGGGACAGCGGTTAACCGGGGAGCTGTTTTTT.

As regards this clonotype: Relative to the germline gene, one junction end is altered; a read error may explain this. This rearrangement joins TRBV10-3 to TRBJ1-1; D is perhaps TRBD1 (5 bases). In germline, CDR1 is ENHRY, CDR2 SYGVKD. The CDR3 sequence is 13 residues long. In DNA, the CDR3 is TGTGCCAGCAGTCGGGCCCGGGGCGCTGAAGCTTTCTTT. This codes for CASSRARGAEAFF.

This clonotype was observed once. The chain links TRBV7-9 to TRBJ2-7; D not resolved. The CDR3 extends over 14 amino acids. V was trimmed by 1 base and J by 1 base, leaving 8 bases between them. The germline CDR1 and CDR2 sequences are SEHNR and FQNEAQ (reference sequence). The CDR3 nucleotides read TGTGCCAGCAGCTTAGATTACCAGTCCTACGAGCAGTACTTC. This sequence encodes CASSLDYQSYEQYF.

This clonotype is a singleton in its sample. V is TRBV29-1 and J is TRBJ2-7; D is uncertain. The CDR3 runs to 13 residues. Germline CDR1 reads SQVTM; CDR2 reads ANQGSEA. The V gene lost 8 bases and the J gene lost 2 bases, with 16 bases spanning the gap. This CDR3 reads CSSENTVTYEQYF. DNA of the CDR3: TGCAGCAGTGAAAACACTGTGACCTACGAGCAGTACTTC.

This clonotype was observed many times. The rearrangement links TRBV29-1 to TRBJ1-2; 11 bases match TRBD1. Germline trimming cut 2 bases from V and 7 bases from J; bases unmatched to any gene: 6. This CDR3 spans 14 amino acids. Germline V gene sequence: CDR1 SQVTM, CDR2 ANQGSEA. The CDR3 loop reads CSVETGQGDRGYTF. The CDR3 DNA reads as TGCAGCGTTGAAACGGGACAGGGGGATCGTGGCTACACCTTC.

This clonotype was counted only a few times. The chain joins TRBV6-6 to TRBJ1-4; tentatively, D is TRBD1 (5 bases). The V end lost 5 bases, the J end lost 1 base, and 11 bases lay between the germline ends. Germline V lookup: CDR1 MNHNY, CDR2 SVGAGI (reference sequence). This CDR3 region has 15 residues. CDR3 sequence: CASSKTEITNEKLFF. CDR3 coding DNA: TGTGCCAGCAGTAAGACAGAGATAACTAATGAAAAACTGTTTTTT.

In regard to this clonotype: Just one base apart from a much larger clone, this may be a read error. The rearrangement uses TRBV15 and TRBJ1-1; D perhaps matches TRBD1 (5 bases). There are 13 residues in the CDR3. Germline V lookup: CDR1 LNHNV, CDR2 YYDKDF (reference sequence). With 7 bases removed from V and 6 bases from J, the gap between germline ends came to 15 bases. This chain's CDR3 is CATKRKVGAEAFF. DNA for the CDR3: TGTGCCACCAAACGAAAAGTGGGGGCTGAAGCTTTCTTT.

As concerns this clonotype: Germline and junction disagree at one end, which may indicate a read error. This sequence joins TRBV7-7 and TRBJ2-2, with a weak D call TRBD2 (5 bases). CDR1 and CDR2 (germline): SSHAT, FNYEAQ (reference sequence). CDR3 size: 17 residues. The DNA of the CDR3 is TGTGCTAGCAGCTACCAGACACCGGGGATTAACACCGGGGAGCTGTTTTTT. This translates into CASSYQTPGINTGELFF.

The chain carries TRBV7-2 and TRBJ2-5, with 9 positions matching TRBD1. V gave up 0 bases and J gave up 5 bases; unmatched junction bases: 7. CDR3 length: 16 residues. Germline CDR1 is SGHTA and CDR2 is FQGNSA. DNA of the CDR3: TGTGCCAGCAGCTTAGCCGGGACAGGGAGAACGGAGACCCAGTACTTC. Translated: CASSLAGTGRTETQYF.